The entry that follows covers one T cell receptor (beta chain) sequence. The data belong to a study of PD-L1 blockade in urothelial cancer. The table came from immunoSEQ multiplex PCR; TCRdb's copy has only in-frame clones and leaves some out. Of approximately 100,000 clones listed, approximately 86% are singletons. This CDR3 has 15 residues. Germline CDR1 reads SGHNT; CDR2 reads YYREEE (reference sequence). Losses at the gene ends were 4 bases for V and 2 bases for J; bases not matched to a gene: 4. V is TRBV5-4 and J is TRBJ2-7; 12 bases fit TRBD2. This TCR was recovered from a man aged 45-65 years with urothelial cancer. Sequenced here: PBMCs, sampled around atezolizumab (anti-PD-L1) treatment. The CDR3 nucleotides read TGTGCCAGCAGCCCGACTAGCGGGAGTCCCTACGAGCAGTACTTC. It encodes CASSPTSGSPYEQYF.